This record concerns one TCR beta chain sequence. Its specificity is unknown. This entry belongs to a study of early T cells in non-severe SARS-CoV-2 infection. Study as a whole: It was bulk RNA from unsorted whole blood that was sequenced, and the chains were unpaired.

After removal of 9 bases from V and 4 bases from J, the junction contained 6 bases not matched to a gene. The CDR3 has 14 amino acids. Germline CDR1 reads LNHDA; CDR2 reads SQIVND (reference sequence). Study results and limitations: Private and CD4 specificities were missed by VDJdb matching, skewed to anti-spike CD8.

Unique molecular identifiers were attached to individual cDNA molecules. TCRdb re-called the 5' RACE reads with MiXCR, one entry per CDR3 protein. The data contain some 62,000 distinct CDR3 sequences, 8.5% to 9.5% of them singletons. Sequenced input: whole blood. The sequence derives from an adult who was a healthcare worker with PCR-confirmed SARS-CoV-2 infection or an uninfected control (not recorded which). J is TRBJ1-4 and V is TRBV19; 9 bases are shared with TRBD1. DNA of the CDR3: TGTGCCAGCGACAGGGGGGACGTTAATGAAAAACTGTTTTTT. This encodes CASDRGDVNEKLFF.